The rows below give T cell receptor beta chains drawn from one sample of a study of identical twins. Each CDR3 protein gets one entry after TCRdb re-called the 5' RACE reads with MiXCR. The sample lists 600,000 to 800,000 distinct CDR3 sequences, approximately 22% occurring once. This same sample was also taken into another study, of T cells expressing NK-cell markers.

The sequenced sample consisted of PBMCs. These receptors were obtained from a woman aged 18-29 years in good health. Each CDR3 is given with its conserved first and last residue. Fields, in order: V gene, J gene, D gene, CDR3 length, clone size, CDR3 DNA, CDR3 protein. D genes are given only for firm matches. Clone size is shown for a subset of rows, as once, few, many or a class of expanded clone.

v_gene: TRBV5-6
j_gene: TRBJ2-5
d_gene: NA
len: 12
abundance: NA
CDR3nt: TGTGCCAGCAACCTCTTAGGGGAGACCCAGTACTTC
CDR3aa: CASNLLGETQYF

v_gene: TRBV15
j_gene: TRBJ2-7
d_gene: NA
len: 12
abundance: few
CDR3nt: TGTGCCACCAGCGACGACCCCTACGAGCAGTACTTC
CDR3aa: CATSDDPYEQYF

v_gene: TRBV28
j_gene: TRBJ1-6
d_gene: NA
len: 14
abundance: many
CDR3nt: TGTGCCAGCAAAGGAGGTACGGGGAATTCACCCCTCCACTTT
CDR3aa: CASKGGTGNSPLHF

v_gene: TRBV7-2
j_gene: TRBJ2-2
d_gene: NA
len: 15
abundance: NA
CDR3nt: TGTGCCAGCAGCTTTAATACAGGGATCGCCGGGGAGCTGTTTTTT
CDR3aa: CASSFNTGIAGELFF

v_gene: TRBV20-1
j_gene: TRBJ1-2
d_gene: NA
len: 12
abundance: NA
CDR3nt: TGCAGTGCTAGCCCCCCGGGGAATCGCTGCACCTTC
CDR3aa: CSASPPGNRCTF

v_gene: TRBV20-1
j_gene: TRBJ2-1
d_gene: NA
len: 11
abundance: few
CDR3nt: TGCAGTGCTAGGACCTCAGGAGAGCAGTTCTTC
CDR3aa: CSARTSGEQFF

v_gene: TRBV5-5
j_gene: TRBJ1-3
d_gene: NA
len: 13
abundance: few
CDR3nt: TGTGCCAGCAGCTTGGACACCGGAAACACCATATATTTT
CDR3aa: CASSLDTGNTIYF

v_gene: TRBV6-5
j_gene: TRBJ1-6
d_gene: NA
len: 16
abundance: few
CDR3nt: TGTGCCAGCAGTTACTCTAGCGCCAGCCCAAATTCACCCCTCCACTTT
CDR3aa: CASSYSSASPNSPLHF

v_gene: TRBV18
j_gene: TRBJ2-2
d_gene: NA
len: 14
abundance: NA
CDR3nt: TGTGCCAGCTCACCTATAGAGTTCACCGGGGAGCTGTTTTTT
CDR3aa: CASSPIEFTGELFF

v_gene: TRBV12-3/TRBV12-4
j_gene: TRBJ2-2
d_gene: TRBD1
len: 14
abundance: NA
CDR3nt: TGTGCCAGCAGTGGGGACAGGGAACCCGGGGAGCTGTTTTTT
CDR3aa: CASSGDREPGELFF

v_gene: TRBV7-9
j_gene: TRBJ2-5
d_gene: TRBD2
len: 15
abundance: few
CDR3nt: TGTGCCAGCAGCTTAGGCCCGGGACTAGACGAGACCCAGTACTTC
CDR3aa: CASSLGPGLDETQYF

v_gene: TRBV5-1
j_gene: TRBJ2-1
d_gene: TRBD2
len: 17
abundance: few
CDR3nt: TGCGCCAGCAGCACGGGACTAGCGGGGATATTGTACAATGAGCAGTTCTTC
CDR3aa: CASSTGLAGILYNEQFF

v_gene: TRBV20-1
j_gene: TRBJ2-1
d_gene: TRBD2
len: 16
abundance: NA
CDR3nt: TGCAGTGCTAGATCCCTACTAGCGGGAGGAGGGAATGAGCAGTTCTTC
CDR3aa: CSARSLLAGGGNEQFF

v_gene: TRBV25-1
j_gene: TRBJ1-6
d_gene: TRBD1
len: 14
abundance: NA
CDR3nt: TGTGCCAGCAGTGGGGACAGGGGAGATTCACCCCTCCACTTT
CDR3aa: CASSGDRGDSPLHF

v_gene: TRBV12-3/TRBV12-4
j_gene: TRBJ1-6
d_gene: TRBD1
len: 14
abundance: many
CDR3nt: TGTGCCAGCAGTTTACGACAGGGGCATTCACCCCTCCACTTT
CDR3aa: CASSLRQGHSPLHF

v_gene: TRBV5-1
j_gene: TRBJ2-5
d_gene: NA
len: 14
abundance: few
CDR3nt: TGCGCCAGCAGCTTTGAGTCACGCGAAGAGACCCAGTACTTC
CDR3aa: CASSFESREETQYF

v_gene: TRBV7-6
j_gene: TRBJ2-3
d_gene: TRBD2
len: 15
abundance: NA
CDR3nt: TGTGCCAGCAGCCCAACGGGGGGGGCTTTAGGTACGCAGTATTTT
CDR3aa: CASSPTGGALGTQYF

v_gene: TRBV6-2/TRBV6-3
j_gene: TRBJ2-7
d_gene: NA
len: 12
abundance: NA
CDR3nt: TGTGCCAGCGAGGGATTCTCCTACGAGCAGTACTTC
CDR3aa: CASEGFSYEQYF

v_gene: TRBV25-1
j_gene: TRBJ2-4
d_gene: NA
len: 15
abundance: few
CDR3nt: TGTGCCAGCAGTGGAAACAATGCGGCCAAAAACATTCAGTACTTC
CDR3aa: CASSGNNAAKNIQYF

v_gene: TRBV6-2/TRBV6-3
j_gene: TRBJ2-1
d_gene: NA
len: 12
abundance: NA
CDR3nt: TGTGCCAGCAACAGGGCTGGAAATGAGCAGTTCTTC
CDR3aa: CASNRAGNEQFF

v_gene: TRBV20-1
j_gene: TRBJ2-3
d_gene: NA
len: 13
abundance: few
CDR3nt: TGCAGTGCTAGTAGCTACGGCACAGATACGCAGTATTTT
CDR3aa: CSASSYGTDTQYF

v_gene: TRBV12-3/TRBV12-4
j_gene: TRBJ1-6
d_gene: NA
len: 14
abundance: NA
CDR3nt: TGTGCCAGCACCCCGGGTGGGGACAATTCACCCCTCCACTTT
CDR3aa: CASTPGGDNSPLHF

v_gene: TRBV28
j_gene: TRBJ2-7
d_gene: NA
len: 13
abundance: few
CDR3nt: TGTGCCAGCAGTCCGCAAAACTCCTACGAGCAGTACTTC
CDR3aa: CASSPQNSYEQYF

v_gene: TRBV12-3/TRBV12-4
j_gene: TRBJ1-2
d_gene: NA
len: 12
abundance: NA
CDR3nt: TGTGCCAGCAGCCTACTGCTCTATGGCTACACCTTC
CDR3aa: CASSLLLYGYTF

v_gene: TRBV6-5
j_gene: TRBJ2-7
d_gene: TRBD2
len: 16
abundance: few
CDR3nt: TGTGCCAGCAGTTTTGGGACTAGCGGGGGTCTCCACGAGCAGTACTTC
CDR3aa: CASSFGTSGGLHEQYF

v_gene: TRBV29-1
j_gene: TRBJ2-5
d_gene: NA
len: 13
abundance: few
CDR3nt: TGCAGCGTTGAAGACAGGGGTACAGAGACCCAGTACTTC
CDR3aa: CSVEDRGTETQYF

v_gene: TRBV9
j_gene: TRBJ1-6
d_gene: NA
len: 13
abundance: many
CDR3nt: TGTGCCAGCAACTCAGGGGTCAATTCACCCCTCCACTTT
CDR3aa: CASNSGVNSPLHF

v_gene: TRBV6-2/TRBV6-3
j_gene: TRBJ1-1
d_gene: NA
len: 12
abundance: NA
CDR3nt: TGTGCCAGCAGTTACCCCGACGCTGAAGCTTTCTTT
CDR3aa: CASSYPDAEAFF

v_gene: TRBV5-1
j_gene: TRBJ2-7
d_gene: NA
len: 15
abundance: few
CDR3nt: TGCGCCAGCAGCTTGGCTCTAGCCAGCTTCTACGAGCAGTACTTC
CDR3aa: CASSLALASFYEQYF

v_gene: TRBV20-1
j_gene: TRBJ2-3
d_gene: TRBD1
len: 17
abundance: NA
CDR3nt: TGCAGTGCTAGAGACACAGGGGGTGGGCGGGGCACAGATACGCAGTATTTT
CDR3aa: CSARDTGGGRGTDTQYF

v_gene: TRBV12-3/TRBV12-4
j_gene: TRBJ2-2
d_gene: TRBD2
len: 15
abundance: NA
CDR3nt: TGTGCCAGCAGTTTAGCGGGGGGGAACGCCGGGGAGCTGTTTTTT
CDR3aa: CASSLAGGNAGELFF

v_gene: TRBV9
j_gene: TRBJ2-7
d_gene: TRBD2
len: 14
abundance: NA
CDR3nt: TGTGCCAGCAGCTCTAGCGGGGGGGCCGGCGAGCAGTACTTC
CDR3aa: CASSSSGGAGEQYF

v_gene: TRBV2
j_gene: TRBJ2-1
d_gene: NA
len: 15
abundance: NA
CDR3nt: TGTGCCAGCAGTGAACAGTTGGAGCGGTACAATGAGCAGTTCTTC
CDR3aa: CASSEQLERYNEQFF

v_gene: TRBV20-1
j_gene: TRBJ1-1
d_gene: NA
len: 14
abundance: NA
CDR3nt: TGCAGTGCTCCGCGGACGGGAATGAACACTGAAGCTTTCTTT
CDR3aa: CSAPRTGMNTEAFF

v_gene: TRBV20-1
j_gene: TRBJ2-1
d_gene: TRBD2
len: 14
abundance: few
CDR3nt: TGCAGTGCTAGAGGCGGGAGAAGGTACAATGAGCAGTTCTTC
CDR3aa: CSARGGRRYNEQFF

v_gene: TRBV25-1
j_gene: TRBJ2-2
d_gene: NA
len: 14
abundance: NA
CDR3nt: TGTGCCAGCAGTGAATATAGGGGGTCCGGGGAGCTGTTTTTT
CDR3aa: CASSEYRGSGELFF

v_gene: TRBV11-2
j_gene: TRBJ2-3
d_gene: NA
len: 18
abundance: NA
CDR3nt: TGTGCCAGCAGCTCCCGGACCCCGTACACATCCTTCACAGATACGCAGTATTTT
CDR3aa: CASSSRTPYTSFTDTQYF

v_gene: TRBV7-8
j_gene: TRBJ2-6
d_gene: TRBD2
len: 19
abundance: NA
CDR3nt: TGTGCCAGCAGCTTAGCCAATAGCGGGGGGGCCTCTGGGGCCAACGTCCTGACTTTC
CDR3aa: CASSLANSGGASGANVLTF

v_gene: TRBV12-3/TRBV12-4
j_gene: TRBJ2-2
d_gene: TRBD1
len: 19
abundance: NA
CDR3nt: TGTGCCAGCAGTTTAGTCAGGGGTAGGGGACAGGGAAACACCGGGGAGCTGTTTTTT
CDR3aa: CASSLVRGRGQGNTGELFF

v_gene: TRBV3-1
j_gene: TRBJ2-5
d_gene: NA
len: 11
abundance: few
CDR3nt: TGTGCCAGCAGGGTCCTGGAGACCCAGTACTTC
CDR3aa: CASRVLETQYF

v_gene: TRBV6-4
j_gene: TRBJ1-2
d_gene: NA
len: 14
abundance: NA
CDR3nt: TGTGCCAGCAAGTCCGACAGACAAAACTATGGCTACACCTTC
CDR3aa: CASKSDRQNYGYTF